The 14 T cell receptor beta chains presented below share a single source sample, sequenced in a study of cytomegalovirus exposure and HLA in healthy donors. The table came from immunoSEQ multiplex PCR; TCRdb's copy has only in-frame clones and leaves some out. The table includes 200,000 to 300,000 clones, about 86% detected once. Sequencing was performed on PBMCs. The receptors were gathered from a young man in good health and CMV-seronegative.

CDR3 sequence reads: CASSSRGTSGISDTQYF. The CDR3 nucleotides are TGTGCCAGCAGCTCCCGCGGGACTAGCGGGATCTCAGATACGCAGTATTTT. The rearrangement links TRBV11-3 to TRBJ2-3, with 13 bases matching TRBD2. With V trimmed by 4 bases and J by 4 bases, 8 bases remained unmatched. The CDR3 contains 17 residues. Germline V gives CDR1 SGHNT, CDR2 YENEEA.

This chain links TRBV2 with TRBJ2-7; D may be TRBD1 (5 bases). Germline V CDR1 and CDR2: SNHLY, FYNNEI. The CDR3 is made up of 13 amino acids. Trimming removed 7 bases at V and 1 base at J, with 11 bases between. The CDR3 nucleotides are TGTGCCAGCACGGGCCAGGGTTCCTACGAGCAGTACTTC. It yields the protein CASTGQGSYEQYF.

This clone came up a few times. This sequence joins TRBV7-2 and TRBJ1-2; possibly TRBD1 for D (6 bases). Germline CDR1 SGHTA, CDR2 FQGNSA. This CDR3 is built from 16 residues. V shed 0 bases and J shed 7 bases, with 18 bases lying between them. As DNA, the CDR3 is TGTGCCAGCAGCTTAGCGGGACACCAGGGACGTATTGGCTACACCTTC. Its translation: CASSLAGHQGRIGYTF.

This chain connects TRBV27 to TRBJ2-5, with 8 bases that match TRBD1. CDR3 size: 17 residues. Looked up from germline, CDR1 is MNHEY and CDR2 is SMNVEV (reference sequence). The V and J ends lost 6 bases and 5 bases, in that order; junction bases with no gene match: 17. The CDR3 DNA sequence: TGTGCCAGCAGCCCAGGGGGGACAGGTGCACCGAGGGAGACCCAGTACTTC. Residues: CASSPGGTGAPRETQYF.

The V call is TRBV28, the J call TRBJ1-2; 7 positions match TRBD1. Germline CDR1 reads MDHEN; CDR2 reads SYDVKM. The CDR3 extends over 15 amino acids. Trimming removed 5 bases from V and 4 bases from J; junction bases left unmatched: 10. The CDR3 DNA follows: TGTGCCAGCAGTCCTCATACAGGGGATAGCTATGGCTACACCTTC. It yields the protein CASSPHTGDSYGYTF.

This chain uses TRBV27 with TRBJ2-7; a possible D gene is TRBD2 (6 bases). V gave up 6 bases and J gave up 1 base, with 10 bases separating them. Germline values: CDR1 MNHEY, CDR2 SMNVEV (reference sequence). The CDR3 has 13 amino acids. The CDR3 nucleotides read TGTGCCAGCAGGGGGGGAGGATCCTACGAGCAGTACTTC. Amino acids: CASRGGGSYEQYF.

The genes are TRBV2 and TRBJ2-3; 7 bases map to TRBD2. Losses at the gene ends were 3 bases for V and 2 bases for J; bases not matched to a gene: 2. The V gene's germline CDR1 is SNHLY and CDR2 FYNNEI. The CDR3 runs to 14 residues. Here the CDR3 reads CASSDSGYTDTQYF. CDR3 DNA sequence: TGTGCCAGCAGTGATAGCGGGTACACAGATACGCAGTATTTT.

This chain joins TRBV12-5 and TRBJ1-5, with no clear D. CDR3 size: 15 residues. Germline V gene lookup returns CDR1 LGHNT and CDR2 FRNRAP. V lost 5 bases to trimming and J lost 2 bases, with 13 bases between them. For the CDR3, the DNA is TGTGCTAGTGGTGCCACTAGGGTCGGCAATCAGCCCCAGCATTTT. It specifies CASGATRVGNQPQHF.

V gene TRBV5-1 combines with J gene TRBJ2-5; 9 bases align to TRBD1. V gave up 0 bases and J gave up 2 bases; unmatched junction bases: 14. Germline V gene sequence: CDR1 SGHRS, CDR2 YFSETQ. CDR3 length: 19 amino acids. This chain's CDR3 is CASSLAPTGGYEGQETQYF. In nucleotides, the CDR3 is TGCGCCAGCAGCTTGGCCCCAACAGGGGGCTACGAAGGTCAAGAGACCCAGTACTTC.

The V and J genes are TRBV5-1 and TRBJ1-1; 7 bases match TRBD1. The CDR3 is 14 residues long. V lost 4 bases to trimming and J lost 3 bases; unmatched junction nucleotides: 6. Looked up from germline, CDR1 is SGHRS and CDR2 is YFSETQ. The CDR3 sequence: CASSRQGSDTEAFF. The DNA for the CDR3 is TGCGCCAGCAGCCGACAGGGAAGTGACACTGAAGCTTTCTTT.

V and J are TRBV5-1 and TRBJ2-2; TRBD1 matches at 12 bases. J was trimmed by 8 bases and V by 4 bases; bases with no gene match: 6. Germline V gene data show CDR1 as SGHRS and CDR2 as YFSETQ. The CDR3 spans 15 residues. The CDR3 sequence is CASSPGTGGEGELFF. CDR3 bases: TGCGCCAGCAGCCCCGGGACAGGGGGCGAGGGGGAGCTGTTTTTT. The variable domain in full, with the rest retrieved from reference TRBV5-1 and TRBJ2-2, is KAGVTQTPRYLIKTRGQQVTLSCSPISGHRSVSWYQQTPGQGLQFLFEYFSETQRNKGNFPGRFSGRQFSNSRSEMNVSTLELGDSALYLCASSPGTGGEGELFFGEGSRLTVL.

The CDR3 coding sequence is TGTGCCACCAGCAGAGGTGACTCGAACTATGGCTACACCTTC. Its translation is CATSRGDSNYGYTF. The chain couples TRBV15 to TRBJ1-2, with D uncertain. Trimming took off 1 base at V and 2 bases at J, with 8 bases between the two ends. CDR1 LNHNV and CDR2 YYDKDF come from the germline V gene (reference sequence). There are 14 residues in the CDR3.

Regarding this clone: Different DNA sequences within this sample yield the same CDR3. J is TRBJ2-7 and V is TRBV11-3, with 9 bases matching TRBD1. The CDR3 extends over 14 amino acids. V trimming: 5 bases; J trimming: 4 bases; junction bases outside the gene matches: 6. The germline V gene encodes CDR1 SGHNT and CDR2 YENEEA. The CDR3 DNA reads TGTGCCAGCAGCCTCCGGGACAGGGCTTACGAGCAGTACTTC. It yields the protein CASSLRDRAYEQYF. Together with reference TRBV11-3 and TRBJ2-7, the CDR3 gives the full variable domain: EAGVVQSPRYKIIEKKQPVAFWCNPISGHNTLYWYLQNLGQGPELLIRYENEEAVDDSQLPKDRFSAERLKGVDSTLKIQPAELGDSAVYLCASSLRDRAYEQYFGPGTRLTVT.

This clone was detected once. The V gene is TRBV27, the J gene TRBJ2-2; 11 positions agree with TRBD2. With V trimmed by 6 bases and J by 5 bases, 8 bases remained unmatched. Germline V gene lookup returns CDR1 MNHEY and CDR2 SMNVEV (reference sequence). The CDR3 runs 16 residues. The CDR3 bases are TGTGCCAGCAGCCTACTAGCGGGAGAAGGTACCGGGGAGCTGTTTTTT. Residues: CASSLLAGEGTGELFF.